This T cell receptor (beta chain) was sequenced in a study of blood T cell repertoires in COVID-19. About the study: Material from acute and convalescent COVID-19 was sourced from the United States, Italy and Spain. Nucleic acid was either cDNA or gDNA, and it came from T cells, B-cell-depleted T cells, or PBMCs.

This clone occurred once. Between the trimmed V and J ends, which lost 8 bases and 3 bases, there was a span of 9 bases. Germline V gene lookup returns CDR1 SNHLY and CDR2 FYNNEI. This CDR3 region has 12 residues. As processed by the authors: Reference gene primer amplification yielded estimated nucleated cell counts. The table came from immunoSEQ multiplex PCR; TCRdb's copy has only in-frame clones and leaves some out. D and trimming were read from the DNA, whereas the V and J calls and clone size are those reported in that table. This table holds over 250,000 clones, 70% to 90% found once. Sequenced material: peripheral blood. The chain uses TRBV2 and TRBJ2-3; a weak D match, TRBD1 (6 bases). The receptor comes from a woman aged 60-75 years with acute or convalescent COVID-19. CDR3 residues: CASYRETDTQYF. For the CDR3, the DNA is TGTGCCAGCTACAGGGAGACAGATACGCAGTATTTT.